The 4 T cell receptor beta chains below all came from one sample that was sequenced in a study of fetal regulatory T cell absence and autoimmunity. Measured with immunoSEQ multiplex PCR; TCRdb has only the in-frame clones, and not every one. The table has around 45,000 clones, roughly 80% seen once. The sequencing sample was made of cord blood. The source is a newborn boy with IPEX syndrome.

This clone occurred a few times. CDR3 in amino acids: CASTPGLPTDTQYF. For the CDR3, the DNA is TGTGCCAGCACTCCGGGACTACCCACAGATACGCAGTATTTT. This sequence joins TRBV2 and TRBJ2-3; 7 bases are a match to TRBD2. The V and J ends lost 7 bases and 2 bases, in that order; junction bases with no gene match: 6. This CDR3 spans 14 amino acids. Per the germline V gene, CDR1 is SNHLY and CDR2 is FYNNEI.

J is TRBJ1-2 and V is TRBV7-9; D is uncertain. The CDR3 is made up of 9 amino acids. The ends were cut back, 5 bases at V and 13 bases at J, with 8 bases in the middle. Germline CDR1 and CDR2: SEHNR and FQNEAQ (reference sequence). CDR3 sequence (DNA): TGTGCCAGCAGCCCCCGCGCCACCTTC. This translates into CASSPRATF.

CDR3 protein: CASSLVVAGGPSTDTQYF. CDR3 nucleotides: TGTGCCAGCAGCTTAGTGGTAGCGGGGGGTCCTAGCACAGATACGCAGTATTTT. This rearrangement joins TRBV7-2 to TRBJ2-3; TRBD2 aligns across 10 bases. The CDR3 runs 18 residues. CDR1 and CDR2 from the germline V gene are SGHTA and FQGNSA. V was pared by 1 base and J by 0 bases, with 7 bases of the junction left unmatched.

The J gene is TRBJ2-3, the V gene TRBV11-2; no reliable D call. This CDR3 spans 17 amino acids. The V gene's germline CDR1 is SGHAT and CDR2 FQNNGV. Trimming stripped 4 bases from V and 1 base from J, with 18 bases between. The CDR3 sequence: CASSSYRAQWGTDTQYF. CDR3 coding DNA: TGTGCCAGCAGCTCATACCGGGCACAATGGGGCACAGATACGCAGTATTTT.